The present T cell receptor beta chain was sequenced within a study of cytomegalovirus exposure and HLA in healthy donors. Study observations and caveats: Reports state that TCR beta sequences accurately predicted most subjects' HLA-A and HLA-B alleles. Most sequenced TCRs were rare (though some public TCRs occurred in many donors).

The CDR3 spans 11 residues. The V gene end was trimmed by 6 bases and the J gene end by 10 bases; junction bases not matched to a gene: 2. Germline values: CDR1 MNHEY, CDR2 SVGAGI. The PCR used 60 Vbeta and 13 Jbeta primers. The method was immunoSEQ multiplex PCR; TCRdb's version includes in-frame clones alone and lacks a portion of them. The data show 100,000 or so clones, with approximately 78% seen just once and approximately 4.2% held by the top ten. A remark on this clone: Its antigen is currently unknown.

The clonotype originates from a woman in her forties in good health and CMV-seropositive. The sample comprised PBMCs. The V and J genes are TRBV6-5 and TRBJ1-1; 10 bases are shared with TRBD1. The CDR3 region is CASRDRGGAFF. The CDR3 nucleotides read TGTGCCAGCAGGGACAGGGGGGGAGCTTTCTTT.